The 14 T cell receptor beta chains reported below all come from one sample, sequenced in a study of shared clonotypes between healthy human individuals. The data were produced by immunoSEQ multiplex PCR, yet TCRdb's version contains in-frame clones alone and is incomplete. The table has around 330,000 clones, approximately 79% seen once; the top ten hold under 13%. What was sequenced was memory CD4+ T cells sorted from blood. Subset described: CD45RA-negative fraction. The receptors derive from a man aged 25 to 40 in good health.

The sample holds a few counts of this clone. Other DNA variants within this sample encode the same CDR3. V and J are TRBV28 and TRBJ2-7; no reliable D call. Germline CDR1 is MDHEN and CDR2 is SYDVKM. V dropped 3 bases and J dropped 2 bases, with 8 bases sitting between them. CDR3 length: 13 residues. The DNA of the CDR3 is TGTGCCAGCAGTTTGGTCGGCCCCTACGAGCAGTACTTC. Its protein product is CASSLVGPYEQYF.

The chain links TRBV5-4 to TRBJ2-7; 7 nucleotides agree with TRBD1. CDR3 length: 13 residues. V lost 4 bases to trimming and J lost 3 bases; unmatched junction nucleotides: 4. CDR1 is SGHNT, CDR2 YYREEE, per germline (reference sequence). CDR3 sequence (DNA): TGTGCCAGCAGCGCTGGACAGGACTACGAGCAGTACTTC. Translating it yields CASSAGQDYEQYF.

The rearrangement uses TRBV20-1 and TRBJ2-1; D not resolved. The CDR3 consists of 10 residues. CDR1 and CDR2 from the germline V gene are DFQATT and SNEGSKA (reference sequence). Trimming cost V 8 bases and J 7 bases, with 9 bases left between them. CDR3 sequence reads: CSTGWNEQFF. The CDR3 bases are TGCAGTACTGGTTGGAATGAGCAGTTCTTC.

Remarks on this clone: Other DNA sequences of this sample code for an identical CDR3. The chain employs TRBV5-1 and TRBJ2-5; no clear D gene. The germline V gene has CDR1 SGHRS and CDR2 YFSETQ. Between the trimmed V and J ends, which lost 5 bases and 2 bases, there was a span of 4 bases. The CDR3 has 11 amino acids. Written as DNA, the CDR3 is TGCGCCAGCAGAGGTCAAGAGACCCAGTACTTC. Amino acids: CASRGQETQYF.

The chain employs TRBV9 and TRBJ2-5; D remains unclear. CDR3 length equals 14 residues. Looked up from germline, CDR1 is SGDLS and CDR2 is YYNGEE. The V end lost 1 base, the J end lost 1 base, and 8 bases lay between the germline ends. CDR3 loop: CASSVRVGQETQYF. The CDR3, as DNA: TGTGCCAGCAGCGTACGTGTAGGCCAAGAGACCCAGTACTTC.

The V gene is TRBV18, the J gene TRBJ2-3; 9 positions agree with TRBD1. CDR3 size: 15 residues. Germline CDR1 is KGHSH and CDR2 is LQKENI. Trimming removed 3 bases from V and 5 bases from J; junction bases left unmatched: 6. The CDR3 DNA reads TGTGCCAGCTCACCGGGACAGGGAGGGAGAGATACGCAGTATTTT. It codes for CASSPGQGGRDTQYF.

This rearrangement joins TRBV28 to TRBJ1-1; D remains unclear. V was clipped by 8 bases and J by 3 bases, with 13 bases between them. This CDR3 has 13 residues. CDR1 is MDHEN and CDR2 is SYDVKM in the germline V gene. CDR3 residues: CASGVYGDTEAFF. The DNA for the CDR3 is TGTGCCAGCGGAGTATATGGGGACACTGAAGCTTTCTTT.

This clone was counted only a few times. The chain couples TRBV21-1 to TRBJ1-5; the table's D call TRBD1 went unverified against the DNA. TRBV21-1 is described as a pseudogene. This CDR3 comprises 20 residues. As DNA, the CDR3 is TGTGCCAGCAGCAAAGCGTCGGGGACAGGGGACGATCCTAGCAATCAGCCCCAGCATTTT. Residues: CASSKASGTGDDPSNQPQHF.

The chain carries TRBV5-1 and TRBJ2-7; 13 nucleotides agree with TRBD2. The length of the CDR3 is 15 residues. CDR1 and CDR2 (germline): SGHRS, YFSETQ. J gave up 2 bases and V 2 bases, and 1 base lay outside the gene matches. In DNA, the CDR3 is TGCGCCAGCAGCTTCGGACTAGCGGGAGCCTACGAGCAGTACTTC. Its translation: CASSFGLAGAYEQYF.

As DNA, the CDR3 is TGCGCCAGCAGCCAACAGGGTACCGAGCAGTACTTC. The encoded protein is CASSQQGTEQYF. The genes are TRBV4-1 and TRBJ2-7, with D possibly TRBD1 on 5 matching bases. From germline, CDR1 is MGHRA and CDR2 YSYEKL. The V and J ends lost 2 bases and 6 bases respectively, with 8 bases between them. The CDR3 spans 12 residues.

This rearrangement joins TRBV7-2 to TRBJ2-1, with 12 bases fitting TRBD2. From germline, CDR1 is SGHTA and CDR2 FQGNSA. The CDR3 totals 17 residues. The V segment lost 2 bases and the J segment 7 bases; nucleotides outside the gene matches: 9. Written as DNA, the CDR3 is TGTGCCAGCAGCTTATTGGAGGGACTAGCGGGTGGAAATGAGCAGTTCTTC. Translating gives CASSLLEGLAGGNEQFF.

This clone appeared a single time. V usage is TRBV15 and J usage is TRBJ1-2, with D possibly TRBD1 on 6 matching bases. CDR3 length: 12 amino acids. Germline CDR1 and CDR2: LNHNV and YYDKDF (reference sequence). Trimming removed 1 base at V and 6 bases at J, with 6 bases between. The CDR3 spells CATSRGTDGYTF. CDR3 DNA: TGTGCCACCAGCAGAGGGACAGATGGCTACACCTTC.

This sequence joins TRBV5-1 and TRBJ2-7; D unresolved. The V and J ends lost 3 bases and 3 bases respectively, with 10 bases between them. This CDR3 has 13 amino acids. Germline CDR1 reads SGHRS; CDR2 reads YFSETQ. The DNA of the CDR3 is TGCGCCAGCAGCTCCCGTGTTGGCTACGAGCAGTACTTC. It codes for CASSSRVGYEQYF.

This clone was found a few times. The rearrangement uses TRBV27 and TRBJ2-7, with D perhaps TRBD1 (5 bases). The V end was cut by 3 bases, the J end by 6 bases, with 18 bases between. CDR3 length: 15 residues. Germline V CDR1 and CDR2: MNHEY, SMNVEV (reference sequence). The CDR3 loop reads CASSLAAGSYGEQYF. The CDR3 coding sequence is TGTGCCAGCAGTTTGGCGGCAGGGTCATACGGCGAGCAGTACTTC.